These T cell receptor beta chains were read from a single sample in a study of PD-1 blockade in mismatch repair-deficient tumors. Here immunoSEQ multiplex PCR was the method, and the copy in TCRdb shows in-frame clones only, minus some. The sample consists of about 130,000 clones, about 90% of them appearing once. The input for sequencing was peripheral blood, taken almost 74 weeks after starting pembrolizumab. These receptors were taken from an adult with mismatch repair-deficient cancer. The CDR3 runs from the conserved cysteine through the conserved F or W. The D gene is left open where the match is weak. Where a row states a size, it is once, few, many or the class of an expanded clone; other rows omit it.

clone size,J gene,V gene,D gene,CDR3 protein,CDR3 DNA
NA,TRBJ1-5,TRBV6-5,NA,CASSTTEGEFSQHF,TGTGCCAGCAGTACAACCGAAGGGGAATTTTCGCAGCATTTT
NA,TRBJ1-5,TRBV19,TRBD1,CASNTGVGNQPQHF,TGTGCCAGTAACACAGGGGTAGGCAATCAGCCCCAGCATTTT
NA,TRBJ2-1,TRBV13,TRBD2,CASSSLVASGRPIF,TGTGCCAGCAGCTCGCTCGTGGCTAGCGGGAGACCGATCTTC
NA,TRBJ2-3,TRBV21-1,NA,CASSMTKSESDTQYF,TGTGCCAGCAGCATGACTAAGAGTGAATCAGATACGCAGTATTTT
few,TRBJ1-5,TRBV30,NA,CAWSQSPNQPQHF,TGTGCCTGGAGTCAGTCACCAAATCAGCCCCAGCATTTT
NA,TRBJ1-5,TRBV6-5,NA,CASSYTGSQPQHF,TGTGCCAGCAGTTACACAGGGTCTCAGCCCCAGCATTTT
NA,TRBJ2-7,TRBV4-3,TRBD1,CASSQDTGQGSYEQYF,TGCGCCAGCAGCCAAGACACCGGACAGGGATCGTACGAGCAGTACTTC
NA,TRBJ2-1,TRBV7-2,TRBD2,CASSLGVAGNNEQFF,TGTGCCAGCAGCTTAGGGGTAGCGGGGAATAATGAGCAGTTCTTC
NA,TRBJ1-1,TRBV6-1,NA,CASRSLQGKDAEAFF,TGTGCCAGCAGATCATTACAGGGAAAGGACGCTGAAGCTTTCTTT
NA,TRBJ2-1,TRBV27,NA,CASSLTSAWGFNEQFF,TGTGCCAGCAGTTTGACTTCCGCGTGGGGGTTCAATGAGCAGTTCTTC
NA,TRBJ2-3,TRBV10-3,NA,CAISDGRTSTDTQYF,TGTGCCATCAGTGATGGACGGACTAGCACAGATACGCAGTATTTT
NA,TRBJ2-3,TRBV5-6,NA,CASSLGGWDVADTQYF,TGTGCCAGCAGCTTGGGGGGATGGGATGTCGCAGATACGCAGTATTTT
NA,TRBJ2-2,TRBV4-2,NA,CASSQDEGNTGELFF,TGTGCCAGCAGCCAAGATGAGGGGAACACCGGGGAGCTGTTTTTT
NA,TRBJ2-3,TRBV30,TRBD2,CAWSGGTSANTDTQYF,TGTGCCTGGAGTGGGGGGACTAGCGCTAACACAGATACGCAGTATTTT
NA,TRBJ1-2,TRBV10-3,TRBD1,CAISPLWTGGNYGYTF,TGTGCCATCAGTCCACTTTGGACAGGGGGAAACTATGGCTACACCTTC
NA,TRBJ1-3,TRBV4-1,NA,CASSQDLAGVSGNTIYF,TGCGCCAGCAGCCAAGATCTGGCGGGGGTAAGTGGAAACACCATATATTTT
NA,TRBJ1-1,TRBV5-1,TRBD1,CASRSIRGRSTEAFF,TGCGCCAGCAGATCGATCAGGGGGCGTAGCACTGAAGCTTTCTTT
NA,TRBJ2-7,TRBV11-2,NA,CASTLAGRRGGEQYF,TGTGCCAGCACCCTCGCAGGTCGACGAGGGGGCGAGCAGTACTTC
NA,TRBJ1-2,TRBV4-1,TRBD1,CASSQRPVTGAFNYGYTF,TGCGCCAGCAGCCAACGCCCCGTGACAGGGGCTTTCAACTATGGCTACACCTTC
once,TRBJ2-3,TRBV2,TRBD2,CASSEARTSGRSDTQYF,TGTGCCAGCAGTGAAGCCAGGACTAGCGGGAGATCAGATACGCAGTATTTT
NA,TRBJ2-2,TRBV27,TRBD2,CASSFGTSGTGELFF,TGTGCCAGCAGTTTCGGGACTAGCGGGACCGGGGAGCTGTTTTTT
once,TRBJ2-7,TRBV7-8,NA,CASSLGPSPYEQYF,TGTGCCAGCAGCCTAGGGCCTAGCCCCTACGAGCAGTACTTC
NA,TRBJ1-5,TRBV5-1,NA,CASSLEGDHQPQHF,TGCGCCAGCAGCTTGGAGGGAGATCATCAGCCCCAGCATTTT
NA,TRBJ1-2,TRBV27,NA,CASSLSHRVGANYGYTF,TGTGCCAGCAGTTTATCGCACAGGGTGGGGGCTAACTATGGCTACACCTTC
NA,TRBJ2-1,TRBV7-9,NA,CASSPSRDNEQFF,TGTGCCAGCAGCCCCTCTCGGGACAATGAGCAGTTCTTC
NA,TRBJ2-7,TRBV7-8,TRBD2,CASSPRPGGPDEQYF,TGTGCCAGCAGCCCAAGACCGGGAGGGCCAGACGAGCAGTACTTC